This paragraph reports one T cell receptor (beta chain). Germline assignment: CDR1 LNHDA and CDR2 SQIVND (reference sequence). The CDR3 is 12 residues long. This entry belongs to a study of CD8 T cells in Susac syndrome. Sequencing of TCR beta, carried out with a high-throughput approach, was applied to CD8+ and CD4+ T cells from the blood. Treatment-naive patients with stable or active relapsing-remitting disease were the multiple sclerosis controls. TEMRA cells underwent FACS enrichment and CD8+ and CD4+ T cells underwent negative isolation. Random-hexamer reverse transcription was applied to about 0.45 to 1 ug RNA. Multiplex immunoSEQ PCR targeted 54 Vbeta and 13 Jbeta TCR beta segments. TCRdb processed the immunoSEQ multiplex PCR reads anew with MiXCR; each CDR3 protein has one entry. Seen here are some 260,000 distinct CDR3 sequences, roughly 93% observed once, and the top ten hold approximately 0.07%.

Sequencing was done on a sample of CD4+ T cells from PBMCs. The source is a human donor with multiple sclerosis. This chain uses TRBV19 with TRBJ1-5, with 8 bases lining up with TRBD1. CDR3 in amino acids: CGASRQGQPQHF. CDR3 in DNA: TGTGGCGCGTCCCGACAGGGGCAGCCCCAGCATTTT.